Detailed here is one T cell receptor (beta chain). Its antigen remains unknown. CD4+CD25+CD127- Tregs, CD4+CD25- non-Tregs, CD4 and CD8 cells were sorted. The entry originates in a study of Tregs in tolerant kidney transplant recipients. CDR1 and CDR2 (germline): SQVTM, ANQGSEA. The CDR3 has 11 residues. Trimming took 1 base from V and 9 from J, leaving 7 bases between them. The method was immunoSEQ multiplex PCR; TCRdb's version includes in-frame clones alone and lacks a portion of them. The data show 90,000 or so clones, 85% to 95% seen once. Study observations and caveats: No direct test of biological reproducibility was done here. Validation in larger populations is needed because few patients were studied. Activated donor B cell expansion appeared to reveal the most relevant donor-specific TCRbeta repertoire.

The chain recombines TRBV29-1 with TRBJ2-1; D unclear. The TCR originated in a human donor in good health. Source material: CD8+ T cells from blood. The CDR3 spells CSVEVVGEQFF. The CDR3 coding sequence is TGCAGCGTTGAAGTGGTCGGTGAGCAGTTCTTC.